The present entry profiles one T cell receptor (beta chain) with its context. The CDR3 totals 13 residues. Germline-derived CDR1 and CDR2 are DFQATT and SNEGSKA (reference sequence). V was cut by 3 bases and J by 6 bases, with 14 bases left in between. The data were obtained in a study of CD8 T cells in Susac syndrome. cDNA came from about 0.46 to 1 ug RNA primed by random hexamers. Amplification of TCR beta CDR3 used immunoSEQ multiplex PCR across 54 Vbeta and 13 Jbeta. TCRdb redid the calling of the immunoSEQ multiplex PCR reads with MiXCR, one entry per CDR3 protein. The sample has around 270,000 distinct CDR3 sequences, around nine tenths seen once.

Sequencing input: CD8+ T cells from PBMCs. The chain employs TRBV20-1 and TRBJ1-2; TRBD1 might be the D (5 bases). This sequence originates from a human donor with multiple sclerosis. The CDR3 DNA reads as TGCAGTGCTAGCGGTTTAGGGGAGAATGGCTACACCTTC. This sequence encodes CSASGLGENGYTF.